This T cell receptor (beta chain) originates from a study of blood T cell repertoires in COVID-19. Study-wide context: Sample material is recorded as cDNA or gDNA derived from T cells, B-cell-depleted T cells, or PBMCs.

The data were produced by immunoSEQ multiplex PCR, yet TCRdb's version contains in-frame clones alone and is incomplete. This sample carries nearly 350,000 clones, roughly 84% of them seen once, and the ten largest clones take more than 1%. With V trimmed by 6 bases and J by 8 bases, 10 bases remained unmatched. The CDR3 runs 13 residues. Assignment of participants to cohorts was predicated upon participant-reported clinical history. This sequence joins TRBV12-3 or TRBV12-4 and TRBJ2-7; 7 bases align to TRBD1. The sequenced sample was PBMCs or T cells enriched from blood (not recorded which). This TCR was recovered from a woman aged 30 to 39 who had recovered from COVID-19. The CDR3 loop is CASSLDRDPKQYF. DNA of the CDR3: TGTGCCAGCAGCCTAGACAGGGATCCTAAGCAGTACTTC.